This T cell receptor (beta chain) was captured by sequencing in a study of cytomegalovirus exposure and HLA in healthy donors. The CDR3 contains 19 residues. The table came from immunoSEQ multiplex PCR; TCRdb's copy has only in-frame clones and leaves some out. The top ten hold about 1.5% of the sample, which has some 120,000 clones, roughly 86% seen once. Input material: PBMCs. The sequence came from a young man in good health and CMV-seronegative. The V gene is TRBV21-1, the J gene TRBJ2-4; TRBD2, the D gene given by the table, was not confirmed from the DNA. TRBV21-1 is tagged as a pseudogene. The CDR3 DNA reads TGTGCCAGCAGCAAAAGCCCCGCTGGCGAGGGTCCCTTCAAAAACATTCAGTACTTC. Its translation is CASSKSPAGEGPFKNIQYF.